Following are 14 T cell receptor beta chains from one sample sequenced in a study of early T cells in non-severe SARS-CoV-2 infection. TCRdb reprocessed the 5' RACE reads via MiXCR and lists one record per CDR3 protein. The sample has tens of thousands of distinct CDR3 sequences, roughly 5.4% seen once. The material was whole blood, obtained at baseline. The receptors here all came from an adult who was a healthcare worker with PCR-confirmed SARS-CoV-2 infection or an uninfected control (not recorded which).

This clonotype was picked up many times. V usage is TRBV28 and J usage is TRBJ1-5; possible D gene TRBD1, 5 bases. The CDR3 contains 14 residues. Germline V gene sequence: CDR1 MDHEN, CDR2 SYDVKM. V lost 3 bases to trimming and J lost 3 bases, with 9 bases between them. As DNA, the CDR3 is TGTGCCAGCAGTTTCAACAGGATCAATCAGCCCCAGCATTTT. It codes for CASSFNRINQPQHF. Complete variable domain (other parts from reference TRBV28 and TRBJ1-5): DVKVTQSSRYLVKRTGEKVFLECVQDMDHENMFWYRQDPGLGLRLIYFSYDVKMKEKGDIPEGYSVSREKKERFSLILESASTNQTSMYLCASSFNRINQPQHFGDGTRLSIL.

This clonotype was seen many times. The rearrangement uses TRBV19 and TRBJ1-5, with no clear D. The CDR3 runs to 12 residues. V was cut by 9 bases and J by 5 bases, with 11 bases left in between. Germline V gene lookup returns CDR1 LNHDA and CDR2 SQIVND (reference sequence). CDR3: CASGGVDQPQHF. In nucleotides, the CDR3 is TGTGCCAGCGGTGGGGTGGATCAGCCCCAGCATTTT.

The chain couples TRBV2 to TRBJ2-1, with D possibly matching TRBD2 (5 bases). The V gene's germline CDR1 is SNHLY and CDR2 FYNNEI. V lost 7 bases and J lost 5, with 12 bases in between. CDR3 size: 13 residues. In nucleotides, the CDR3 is TGTGCCAGCATCGTACAGAGGGACAATGAGCAGTTCTTC. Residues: CASIVQRDNEQFF.

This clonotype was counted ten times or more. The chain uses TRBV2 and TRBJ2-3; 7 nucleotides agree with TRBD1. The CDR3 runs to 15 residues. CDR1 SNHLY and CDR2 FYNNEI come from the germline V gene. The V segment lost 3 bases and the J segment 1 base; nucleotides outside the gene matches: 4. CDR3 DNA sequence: TGTGCCAGCAGTGAGGGACAGCAAGGCACAGATACGCAGTATTTT. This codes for CASSEGQQGTDTQYF. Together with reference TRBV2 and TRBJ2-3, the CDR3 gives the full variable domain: EPEVTQTPSHQVTQMGQEVILRCVPISNHLYFYWYRQILGQKVEFLVSFYNNEISEKSEIFDDQFSVERPDGSNFTLKIRSTKLEDSAMYFCASSEGQQGTDTQYFGPGTRLTVL.

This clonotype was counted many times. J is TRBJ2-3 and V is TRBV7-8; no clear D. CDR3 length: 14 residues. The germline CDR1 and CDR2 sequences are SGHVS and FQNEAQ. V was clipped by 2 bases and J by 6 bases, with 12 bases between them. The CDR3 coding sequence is TGTGCCAGCAGCTTAAAGGACCTCGATGATACGCAGTATTTT. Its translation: CASSLKDLDDTQYF.

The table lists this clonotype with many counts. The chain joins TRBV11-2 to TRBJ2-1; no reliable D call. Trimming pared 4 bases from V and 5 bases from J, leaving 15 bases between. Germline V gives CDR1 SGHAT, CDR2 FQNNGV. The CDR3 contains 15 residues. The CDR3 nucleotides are TGTGCCAGCAGCTATGGCCCCCGAGGAAACAATGAGCAGTTCTTC. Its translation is CASSYGPRGNNEQFF.

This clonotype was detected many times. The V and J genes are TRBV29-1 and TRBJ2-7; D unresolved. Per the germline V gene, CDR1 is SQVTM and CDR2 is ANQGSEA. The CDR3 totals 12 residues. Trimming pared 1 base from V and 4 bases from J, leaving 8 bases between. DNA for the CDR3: TGCAGCGTTGAAGGGACCCCTTACGAGCAGTACTTC. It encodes CSVEGTPYEQYF.

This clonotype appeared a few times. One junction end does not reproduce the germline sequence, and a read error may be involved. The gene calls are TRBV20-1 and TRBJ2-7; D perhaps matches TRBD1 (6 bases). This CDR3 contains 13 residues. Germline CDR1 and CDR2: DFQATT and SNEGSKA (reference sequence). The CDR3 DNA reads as TGCAGTGCTCGAGACGGACAGAGCTACGAGCAGTACTTC. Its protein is CSARDGQSYEQYF.

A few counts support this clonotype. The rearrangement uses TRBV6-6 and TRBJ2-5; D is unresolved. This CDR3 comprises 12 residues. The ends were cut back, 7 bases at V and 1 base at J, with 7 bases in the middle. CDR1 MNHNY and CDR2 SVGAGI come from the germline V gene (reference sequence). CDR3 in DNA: TGTGCCAGCAACTCATCCCAAGAGACCCAGTACTTC. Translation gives CASNSSQETQYF.

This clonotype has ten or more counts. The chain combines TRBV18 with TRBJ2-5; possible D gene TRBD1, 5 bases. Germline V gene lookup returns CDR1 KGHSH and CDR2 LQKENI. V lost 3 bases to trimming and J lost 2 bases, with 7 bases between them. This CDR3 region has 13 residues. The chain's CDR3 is CASSPTVQETQYF. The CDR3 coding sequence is TGTGCCAGCTCACCGACAGTACAAGAGACCCAGTACTTC.

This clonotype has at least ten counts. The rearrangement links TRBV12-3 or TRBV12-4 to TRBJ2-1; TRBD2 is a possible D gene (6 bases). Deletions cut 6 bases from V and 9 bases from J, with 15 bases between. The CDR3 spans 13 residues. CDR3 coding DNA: TGTGCCAGCAGCAACCTCCCAGCGGGTGAGCAGTTCTTC. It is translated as CASSNLPAGEQFF.

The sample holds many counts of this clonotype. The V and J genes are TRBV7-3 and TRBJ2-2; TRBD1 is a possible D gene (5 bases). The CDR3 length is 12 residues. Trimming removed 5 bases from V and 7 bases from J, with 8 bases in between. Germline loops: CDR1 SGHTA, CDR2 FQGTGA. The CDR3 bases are TGTGCCAGCAGCCTGCAGGGCGGGGAGCTGTTTTTT. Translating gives CASSLQGGELFF.

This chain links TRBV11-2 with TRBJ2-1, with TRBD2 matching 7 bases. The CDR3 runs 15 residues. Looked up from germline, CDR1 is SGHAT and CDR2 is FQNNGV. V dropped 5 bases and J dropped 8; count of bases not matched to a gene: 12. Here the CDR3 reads CASSPSGDGGDEQFF. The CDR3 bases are TGTGCCAGCAGCCCTAGCGGAGACGGTGGTGATGAGCAGTTCTTC.

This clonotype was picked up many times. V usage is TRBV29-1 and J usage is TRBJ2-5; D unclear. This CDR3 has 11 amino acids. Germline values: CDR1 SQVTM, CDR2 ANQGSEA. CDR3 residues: CRAERGETQYF. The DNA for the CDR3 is TGCAGGGCGGAGCGAGGAGAGACCCAGTACTTC. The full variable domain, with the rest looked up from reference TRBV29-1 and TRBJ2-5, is SAVISQKPSRDICQRGTSLTIQCQVDSQVTMMFWYRQQPGQSLTLIATANQGSEATYESGFVIDKFPISRPNLTFSTLTVSNMSPEDSSIYLCRAERGETQYFGPGTRLLVL.